Presented here are 19 T cell receptor beta chains from one specimen sequenced in a study of blood T cell repertoires in COVID-19. Profiling relied on immunoSEQ multiplex PCR, and the TCRdb table lists in-frame clones only, not all of them. The sample lists more than 200,000 clones, about nine tenths occurring once. Material for sequencing was PBMCs or T cells enriched from blood (not recorded which). The receptors shown here come from a woman in her twenties or thirties with acute COVID-19.

V gene TRBV28 combines with J gene TRBJ2-7, with TRBD1 matching over 7 bases. From germline, CDR1 is MDHEN and CDR2 SYDVKM. The V gene end was trimmed by 5 bases and the J gene end by 0 bases; junction bases not matched to a gene: 7. The length of the CDR3 is 15 residues. CDR3 sequence reads: CASSPGTADSYEQYF. CDR3 bases: TGTGCCAGCAGTCCCGGGACAGCCGACTCCTACGAGCAGTACTTC.

V and J are TRBV10-2 and TRBJ2-4; 8 nucleotides agree with TRBD2. Germline V gives CDR1 WSHSY, CDR2 SAAADI. The CDR3 is made up of 14 amino acids. CDR3 DNA sequence: TGCGCGGCACTAGCGGACAGCCCTATCAACATTCAGTACTTC. Translated, it gives CAALADSPINIQYF.

V gene TRBV29-1 combines with J gene TRBJ2-5, with TRBD1 matching 7 bases. The CDR3 length is 13 residues. Unmatched junction bases numbered 3, after V lost 3 bases and J lost 2 bases. In germline, CDR1 is SQVTM, CDR2 ANQGSEA. The CDR3 protein is CSVDSGQQETQYF. The CDR3 coding sequence is TGCAGCGTTGATTCGGGACAGCAAGAGACCCAGTACTTC. Looking up the rest from reference TRBV29-1 and TRBJ2-5 gives the full variable domain: SAVISQKPSRDICQRGTSLTIQCQVDSQVTMMFWYRQQPGQSLTLIATANQGSEATYESGFVIDKFPISRPNLTFSTLTVSNMSPEDSSIYLCSVDSGQQETQYFGPGTRLLVL.

The genes are TRBV27 and TRBJ2-3, with 7 bases lining up with TRBD2. This CDR3 has 16 residues. Germline values: CDR1 MNHEY, CDR2 SMNVEV (reference sequence). V dropped 2 bases and J dropped 1; count of bases not matched to a gene: 6. The CDR3 DNA reads as TGTGCCAGCAGTTTACGTTCGGCGGGGGGCACAGATACGCAGTATTTT. This codes for CASSLRSAGGTDTQYF.

The chain carries TRBV4-1 and TRBJ1-5, with D maybe TRBD1 (6 bases). V lost 2 bases and J lost 3, with 17 bases in between. The CDR3 sequence is 17 residues long. The germline gives CDR1 MGHRA, CDR2 YSYEKL. The CDR3 region has the DNA TGCGCCAGCAGCCAAACCTTCCGGACAGTTTCCAATCAGCCCCAGCATTTT. It yields the protein CASSQTFRTVSNQPQHF.

The chain carries TRBV10-3 and TRBJ1-3; D gene uncertain. CDR3 length: 16 amino acids. The V end lost 8 bases, the J end lost 2 bases, and 19 bases lay between the germline ends. Looked up from germline, CDR1 is ENHRY and CDR2 is SYGVKD. CDR3 DNA: TGTGCCATCGGGCCCAGGAAGGCCTTAACTGGAAACACCATATATTTT. This codes for CAIGPRKALTGNTIYF.

V and J are TRBV9 and TRBJ1-5; 7 nucleotides agree with TRBD1. There are 13 residues in the CDR3. V dropped 3 bases and J dropped 9; count of bases not matched to a gene: 6. CDR1 is SGDLS, CDR2 YYNGEE, per germline. The CDR3 DNA is TGTGCCAGCAGCGGAGAACAGGGGACGCCCCAGCATTTT. Its protein product is CASSGEQGTPQHF. Based on the CDR3 plus reference TRBV9 and TRBJ1-5, the full variable domain is DSGVTQTPKHLITATGQRVTLRCSPRSGDLSVYWYQQSLDQGLQFLIQYYNGEERAKGNILERFSAQQFPDLHSELNLSSLELGDSALYFCASSGEQGTPQHFGDGTRLSIL.

V and J are TRBV6-6 and TRBJ1-2; 7 positions match TRBD1. Germline assignment: CDR1 MNHNY and CDR2 SVGAGI (reference sequence). There are 15 residues in the CDR3. V was pared by 7 bases and J by 8 bases, with 16 bases of the junction left unmatched. CDR3 protein: CASTGTALGKEGYTF. Here the CDR3 DNA reads TGTGCCAGCACCGGGACAGCCCTTGGAAAGGAAGGCTACACCTTC.

V is TRBV6-4 and J is TRBJ1-5; 7 nucleotides line up with TRBD1. Per the germline V gene, CDR1 is MRHNA and CDR2 is SNTAGT. The V gene end was trimmed by 3 bases and the J gene end by 4 bases; junction bases not matched to a gene: 3. CDR3 size: 14 residues. CDR3 amino acids: CASSEAGGNQPQHF. The CDR3 nucleotides read TGTGCCAGCAGTGAGGCAGGGGGGAATCAGCCCCAGCATTTT.

The rearrangement links TRBV4-1 to TRBJ2-3; no definite D call. Between the trimmed V and J ends, which lost 1 base and 0 bases, there was a span of 11 bases. CDR1 and CDR2 (germline): MGHRA, YSYEKL. This CDR3 has 16 amino acids. CDR3 in DNA: TGCGCCAGCAGCCAAGGGGTAGCCGTTAGCACAGATACGCAGTATTTT. Protein sequence: CASSQGVAVSTDTQYF.

The chain recombines TRBV24-1 with TRBJ2-1; D perhaps matches TRBD2 (6 bases). The CDR3 loop spans 13 amino acids. Germline lookup yields CDR1 KGHDR and CDR2 SFDVKD. V shed 1 base and J shed 6 bases, with 6 bases lying between them. The CDR3 region is CATSDFGGNEQFF. The CDR3 coding sequence is TGTGCCACCAGTGATTTCGGGGGCAATGAGCAGTTCTTC.

The chain couples TRBV5-4 to TRBJ1-1, with 7 bases lining up with TRBD1. With 4 bases clipped from V and 3 bases from J, the junction kept 9 bases outside the gene matches. The germline CDR1 and CDR2 sequences are SGHNT and YYREEE (reference sequence). This CDR3 region has 15 residues. The CDR3 nucleotides read TGTGCCAGCAGCCCCTCGACAGGGATGTACACTGAAGCTTTCTTT. Its protein is CASSPSTGMYTEAFF.

The V gene is TRBV6-5, the J gene TRBJ1-4, with TRBD1 matching over 7 bases. Germline assignment: CDR1 MNHEY and CDR2 SVGAGI. J gave up 8 bases and V 6 bases, and 9 bases lay outside the gene matches. CDR3 length: 14 residues. CDR3: CASRSEGAGEKLFF. CDR3 nucleotide sequence: TGTGCCAGCAGGTCCGAGGGGGCTGGCGAAAAACTGTTTTTT.

The chain links TRBV27 to TRBJ1-6, with D possibly matching TRBD1 (5 bases). This CDR3 contains 14 residues. In germline, CDR1 is MNHEY, CDR2 SMNVEV (reference sequence). With 5 bases removed from V and 7 bases from J, the gap between germline ends came to 12 bases. Here the CDR3 reads CASSGGTTNSPLHF. DNA of the CDR3: TGTGCCAGCAGTGGGGGGACGACAAATTCACCCCTCCACTTT.

This clone was found once. The chain links TRBV27 to TRBJ2-1; 7 nucleotides align to TRBD2. Germline trimming cut 10 bases from V and 0 bases from J; bases unmatched to any gene: 6. CDR1 MNHEY and CDR2 SMNVEV come from the germline V gene (reference sequence). The CDR3 is 14 amino acids. CDR3 DNA sequence: TGTGCCACAAAGCGGGACCTCTCCTACAATGAGCAGTTCTTC. The encoded protein is CATKRDLSYNEQFF.

The V and J genes are TRBV11-2 and TRBJ1-6; unclear D gene. CDR1 and CDR2 (germline): SGHAT, FQNNGV. Trimming pared 1 base from V and 7 bases from J, leaving 20 bases between. The CDR3 is 18 residues long. CDR3 protein: CASSLAGFMRERNSPLHF. DNA for the CDR3: TGTGCCAGCAGCTTAGCTGGGTTTATGCGGGAGAGAAATTCACCCCTCCACTTT. Variable domain in full (rest from reference TRBV11-2 and TRBJ1-6): EAGVAQSPRYKIIEKRQSVAFWCNPISGHATLYWYQQILGQGPKLLIQFQNNGVVDDSQLPKDRFSAERLKGVDSTLKIQPAKLEDSAVYLCASSLAGFMRERNSPLHFGNGTRLTVT.

The chain recombines TRBV9 with TRBJ2-5; no clear D gene. V lost 0 bases, J lost 4 bases, and 7 bases lay in between. This CDR3 is 13 amino acids long. Germline CDR1 and CDR2: SGDLS and YYNGEE. CDR3: CASSVAPRETQYF. The CDR3 DNA reads as TGTGCCAGCAGCGTAGCCCCCAGAGAGACCCAGTACTTC.

This clone showed up just a few times. This rearrangement joins TRBV18 to TRBJ2-1; 8 nucleotides agree with TRBD2. Germline V lookup: CDR1 KGHSH, CDR2 LQKENI. The CDR3 has 15 residues. J was trimmed by 4 bases and V by 3 bases; bases with no gene match: 5. The CDR3 coding sequence is TGTGCCAGCTCACCGCCCGGGAGGGAATACAATGAGCAGTTCTTC. This sequence encodes CASSPPGREYNEQFF.

This clone has only one observation. The V call is TRBV28, the J call TRBJ1-5, with D possibly being TRBD1 (6 bases). This CDR3 contains 15 residues. The germline V gene encodes CDR1 MDHEN and CDR2 SYDVKM. Trimming shortened V by 1 base and J by 6 bases, and 13 bases separated the two germline ends. The chain's CDR3 is CASSLSQGNFQPQHF. The CDR3 DNA reads TGTGCCAGCAGTTTATCACAGGGAAATTTTCAGCCCCAGCATTTT.